The rows below give T cell receptor beta chains drawn from one sample of a study of blood T cell repertoires in COVID-19. The method was immunoSEQ multiplex PCR; TCRdb's version includes in-frame clones alone and lacks a portion of them. The sample has 60,000 to 65,000 clones, 70% to 80% seen once; the top ten hold about 47%. Material for sequencing was peripheral blood. All receptors derive from a woman of 80 years or more with acute or convalescent COVID-19. Both conserved end residues are part of each CDR3. A D gene is named only where the DNA matches it firmly. Not every row has a clone size; where given, it reads once, few, many or a size class.

>TRBD2|.|TRBJ2-2|TRBV27
TGTGCCAGCAGTAGAGGGGGTGGAGTAGCGGGAGTCGCCGGGGAGCTGTTTTTT
CASSRGGGVAGVAGELFF
>.|.|TRBJ2-3|TRBV19
TGTGCCAGTAGTTTTAGCGGAATTAGCACAGATACGCAGTATTTT
CASSFSGISTDTQYF
>TRBD1|few|TRBJ1-2|TRBV2
TGTGCCAGCAGTGGACAGGGGTTAAGTGATGGCTACACCTTC
CASSGQGLSDGYTF
>TRBD2|.|TRBJ2-7|TRBV29-1
TGCAGCGTTGGGGCGGGAGCCCCTCCCTACGAGCAGTACTTC
CSVGAGAPPYEQYF
>.|.|TRBJ2-1|TRBV11-2
TGTGCCAGCAGCTTAGTGGCGGATGAGCAGTTCTTC
CASSLVADEQFF
>.|few|TRBJ2-2|TRBV7-2
TGTGCCAGTGCCCGGGACACCAACACCGGGGAGCTGTTTTTT
CASARDTNTGELFF
>.|.|TRBJ1-1|TRBV3-1/TRBV3-2
TGTGCCAGCAGCCTAAAGAACAGGAACACTGAAGCTTTCTTT
CASSLKNRNTEAFF
>TRBD2|.|TRBJ2-1|TRBV19
TGTGCCAGTAGAATAGCGGGAGGGCCTAGCGGTCCCGAGCAGTTCTTC
CASRIAGGPSGPEQFF
>.|.|TRBJ1-1|TRBV6-5
TGTGCCAGCAGTCAACGGTGGCAGGGGAGCACTGAAGCTTTCTTT
CASSQRWQGSTEAFF
>TRBD1|.|TRBJ1-2|TRBV7-9
TGTGCCAGCAGCTTAGCGAGCGGACAGGGTGGGTCTGGCTACACCTTC
CASSLASGQGGSGYTF
>.|.|TRBJ2-3|TRBV29-1
TGCAGCGTTGACGAAGCGGTTAGCACAGATACGCAGTATTTT
CSVDEAVSTDTQYF
>TRBD1|.|TRBJ2-3|TRBV6-5
TGTGCCAGCAGTTACGAAACACAGGGGCCAGATACGCAGTATTTT
CASSYETQGPDTQYF
>TRBD1|few|TRBJ2-3|TRBV18
TGTGCCAGCTCACCCGGACAGGGGGGCACAGATACGCAGTATTTT
CASSPGQGGTDTQYF
>TRBD2|.|TRBJ2-7|TRBV6-5
TGTGCCAGCAGTACTTCCGGGACTAGATTGTACGAGCAGTACTTC
CASSTSGTRLYEQYF
>TRBD1|.|TRBJ2-7|TRBV6-1
TGTGCCAGCAGTGAACCGACAGGGGTGGGCTACGAGCAGTACTTC
CASSEPTGVGYEQYF
>TRBD1|few|TRBJ1-5|TRBV4-2
TGTGCCAGCAGCTACGGGACAGGGAATCAGCCCCAGCATTTT
CASSYGTGNQPQHF
>.|.|TRBJ1-4|TRBV6-6
TGTGCCAGCAGGGCCCTGGTATCAAATGAAAAACTGTTTTTT
CASRALVSNEKLFF
>.|once|TRBJ1-1|TRBV29-1
TGCAGCGTTGAAAATGGGAGGGGAGCTTTCTTT
CSVENGRGAFF
>.|.|TRBJ2-3|TRBV13
TGTGCCAGCAGCGACTCAACCACAGATACGCAGTATTTT
CASSDSTTDTQYF
>.|once|TRBJ1-2|TRBV20-1
TGCAGTGCTAGTGAGCCTAAAAACTATGGCTACACCTTC
CSASEPKNYGYTF
>TRBD2|few|TRBJ2-5|TRBV18
TGTGCCAGCTCACCACCGGCTAGCGGGGGAGAGACCCAGTACTTC
CASSPPASGGETQYF
>.|.|TRBJ2-2|TRBV7-2
TGTGCCAGCAGCTACGGGACTGGCAGCACCGGGGAGCTGTTTTTT
CASSYGTGSTGELFF
>.|few|TRBJ2-7|TRBV7-9
TGTGCCAGCAGCCCGAGTCTAGCCTCTCCCACCTACGAGCAGTACTTC
CASSPSLASPTYEQYF
>.|.|TRBJ2-7|TRBV7-9
TGTGCCAGCAGCTCCAGACCCAGGCACCACGAGCAGTACTTC
CASSSRPRHHEQYF
>TRBD1|once|TRBJ1-2|TRBV5-5
TGTGCCAGCAGACTACGACAGGGGTATGGCTACACCTTC
CASRLRQGYGYTF
>.|.|TRBJ1-1|TRBV7-9
TGTGCCAGCAGCCAGAGGGAGGTTACGAACACTGAAGCTTTCTTT
CASSQREVTNTEAFF
>.|.|TRBJ1-5|TRBV30
TGTGCCTGGAGTGTAACAGGGAATCAGCCCCAGCATTTT
CAWSVTGNQPQHF
>.|.|TRBJ2-7|TRBV3-1/TRBV3-2
TGTGCCAGCAGCCAACTCTCCTACGAGCAGTACTTC
CASSQLSYEQYF
>TRBD1|.|TRBJ2-3|TRBV28
TGTGCCAGCAGTTTACCCTTGGACAGGGTTTGGGGAGATACGCAGTATTTT
CASSLPLDRVWGDTQYF
>.|.|TRBJ1-1|TRBV4-3
TGCGCCAGCAGGGACAGATTGAACACTGAAGCTTTCTTT
CASRDRLNTEAFF
>TRBD1|.|TRBJ1-3|TRBV7-9
TGTGCCAGCAGCCCAAGCTCGGGGACAGAAGGAAACACCATATATTTT
CASSPSSGTEGNTIYF
>.|.|TRBJ1-4|TRBV14
TGTGCCAGCAGCCAAGATAGCCGGGGAATCCCTAATGAAAAACTGTTTTTT
CASSQDSRGIPNEKLFF
>.|few|TRBJ2-3|TRBV9
TGTGCCACCGGTCGGACAGACACAGATACGCAGTATTTT
CATGRTDTDTQYF
>.|.|TRBJ2-5|TRBV11-3
TGTGCCAGCAGCCTGGGTAGCCTTGAGACCCAGTACTTC
CASSLGSLETQYF
>TRBD2|.|TRBJ2-1|TRBV28
TGTGCCAGCAGTATAATACGGGGGGGCTACAATGAGCAGTTCTTC
CASSIIRGGYNEQFF
>.|.|TRBJ1-2|TRBV9
TGTGCCAGCAGCCAAGGACAGAGCTATGGCTACACCTTC
CASSQGQSYGYTF
>TRBD1|.|TRBJ2-1|TRBV5-1
TGCGCCAGCAGCTCGACAGGGGGCGAGTACAATGAGCAGTTCTTC
CASSSTGGEYNEQFF
>TRBD1|.|TRBJ2-7|TRBV19
TGTGCCAGTGCCTCCCGGACAGGGAGGACGGACGAGCAGTACTTC
CASASRTGRTDEQYF
>TRBD1|.|TRBJ1-4|TRBV5-1
TGCGCCAGCAGCTTGGCCCCCGGACAGGGGGCCGGGGAAAAACTGTTTTTT
CASSLAPGQGAGEKLFF
>.|once|TRBJ1-5|TRBV7-2
TGTGCCAGCAGTTTTATTACAGGGTCGGGATATCAGCCCCAGCATTTT
CASSFITGSGYQPQHF
>.|.|TRBJ1-1|TRBV18
TGTGCCAGCTCGCCACCTGCACGAGGAACTGAAGCTTTCTTT
CASSPPARGTEAFF
>TRBD2|.|TRBJ2-1|TRBV9
TGTGCCAGCAGCGGCCCTAGCGGGAGTTACAATGAGCAGTTCTTC
CASSGPSGSYNEQFF
>TRBD2|.|TRBJ2-1|TRBV5-1
TGCGCCAGCAGCTTGGACCGACTAGCGGGTTCGGGTGAGCAGTTCTTC
CASSLDRLAGSGEQFF
>TRBD2|.|TRBJ2-2|TRBV5-1
TGCGCCAGCAGCTCGACTAGCGGGAGTTACACCGGGGAGCTGTTTTTT
CASSSTSGSYTGELFF
>TRBD1|once|TRBJ1-1|TRBV19
TGTGCCAGTAGTATAGATTGGGAACAGGGGGCGAACACTGAAGCTTTCTTT
CASSIDWEQGANTEAFF
>.|.|TRBJ2-3|TRBV11-3
TGTGCCAGCAGCAGCACAGGGCCTACAGATACGCAGTATTTT
CASSSTGPTDTQYF
>.|.|TRBJ1-5|TRBV4-2
TGTGCCAGCAGCCACCGCAGGGATTCGCCGCCCCAGCATTTT
CASSHRRDSPPQHF
>.|.|TRBJ1-5|TRBV3-1/TRBV3-2
TGTGCCAGCAGCCGGGGGGTTGTGGGAAGCAATCAGCCCCAGCATTTT
CASSRGVVGSNQPQHF
>TRBD1|.|TRBJ1-6|TRBV9
TGTGCCAGCAGTCCGGGACAGGGAATAGGGTCCTATAATTCACCCCTCCACTTT
CASSPGQGIGSYNSPLHF
>.|.|TRBJ1-5|TRBV30
TGTGCCTGGAGTGTGGGGAGTAGCTTGCAGCCCCAGCATTTT
CAWSVGSSLQPQHF
>TRBD1|.|TRBJ2-7|TRBV29-1
TGCAGCGTTTACAGGGGTCGGTACGAGCAGTACTTC
CSVYRGRYEQYF
>TRBD1|.|TRBJ2-2|TRBV7-2
TGTGCCAGCAGCATGACAGGGGCGGGGACCGGGGAGCTGTTTTTT
CASSMTGAGTGELFF
>.|.|TRBJ2-7|TRBV7-8
TGTGCCAGCAGTTTCCAGGGGTACGAGCAGTACTTC
CASSFQGYEQYF
>.|.|TRBJ2-1|TRBV4-1
TGCGCCAGCAGCGAACTAGGGGGTGGGAATGAGCAGTTCTTC
CASSELGGGNEQFF
>.|.|TRBJ1-3|TRBV7-9
TGTGCCAGCAGCTTAGGAACAAACTACGGAAGGGGAAACACCATATATTTT
CASSLGTNYGRGNTIYF
>.|many|TRBJ1-5|TRBV2
TGTGCCAGCAGTGAAGCGCAGGGAAGCCAGCCCCAGCATTTT
CASSEAQGSQPQHF